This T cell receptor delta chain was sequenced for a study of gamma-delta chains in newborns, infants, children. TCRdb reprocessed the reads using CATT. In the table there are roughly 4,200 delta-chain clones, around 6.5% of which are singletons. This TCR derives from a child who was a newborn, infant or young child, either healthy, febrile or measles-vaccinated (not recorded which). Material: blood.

The DNA of the CDR3 is TGTGCCTGTGACCAGGTACTGGGGGATATGAGCTCCTGGGACACCCGACAGATGTTTTTC. This gives the protein CACDQVLGDMSSWDTRQMFF. The genes are TRDV2 and TRDJ3; TRDD3 aligns across 11 bases. The V gene end was trimmed by 3 bases and the J gene end by 0 bases; junction bases not matched to a gene: 9. Germline assignment: CDR1 GEAIGNYY and CDR2 EKD. The CDR3 totals 20 residues.